This entry features one T cell receptor beta chain sequence. Its antigen is currently not known. No base quality information exists; no much larger clone differs at one position. The data derive from a study of T cell responses to AZD1222 COVID-19 vaccine (dated by TCRdb to the early 2020s). About the full investigation: A total of just over 230 trial participants underwent TCR sequencing, of whom some 210 received two doses of AZD1222 and some 25 received two doses of the MenACWY control vaccine. Trial participants were enrolled by age into 18-55, 56-69 and 70-plus year subgroups, with around 150, 28 and 57 TCR-sequenced participants respectively. What the work shows at the level of the full study, not this receptor alone: The vaccine-associated CD4 TCRs covered the entire spike protein, and the dominant responses fell in regions 160-218 and 743-854. Spike-specific TCR breadth and depth rose significantly after two AZD1222 doses compared with day 0 and with MenACWY recipients. Because no day 14 peak-response samples were available, repertoires were characterized only after the peak T cell response. Reportedly, close to half of the unique spike-specific TCRs recognized epitopes lying outside the regions that are mutated in the B.1.351 and B.1.1.7 variants. Participants were mostly white British and included more females than males, and it was suggested by the authors that clonal diversity may have been underestimated. In the small 56-69-year group, the increase in depth fell short of significance, most likely because of low power. Conclusions about previously exposed vaccinees are limited because only a handful of AZD1222 recipients were SARS-CoV-2 seropositive at baseline.

Interpreted using the paper, the time point label stands for: about 28 days (+/-7) after the second vaccine dose. AZD1222 recipients whose second dose came at about 4 weeks and those whose second dose came at about 12 weeks were combined into one group, since spike-specific TCR depth and breadth did not differ between the two schedules. Vaccinee samples were obtained from the UK trials COV001 and COV002, which included a single-blind randomized controlled phase 2/3 trial of AZD1222 (ChAdOx1 nCoV-19) in healthy adults. For TCRbeta chain sequencing, PBMC samples were collected from trial participants at day 0 and at day 28 after the second dose. In the germline V gene, CDR1 corresponds to MDHEN and CDR2 to SYDVKM. V drops 7 bases and J drops 6 bases, leaving 19 bases in between. Its CDR3 holds 14 amino acids, cysteine through phenylalanine. Only the CDR3 portion is preserved as DNA: 42 bases, with reading frame beginning at the first base.

The CDR3 regions of human TCRbeta chains were analyzed by immunosequencing. Per the authors' processing: Repertoire TCRs were matched against a reference library of SARS-CoV-2-specific TCRs generated with the MIRA antigen-specificity platform. Breadth meant the fraction of unique TCRs that were SARS-CoV-2-associated, whereas depth meant the fraction of total T cells that were SARS-CoV-2-associated. Using the MIRA data, every spike-specific TCR was mapped to the spike region that the TCR reacted to and assigned to either a CD4 or a CD8 class. Log10-transformed breadth and depth values were compared by one-way ANOVA with Sidak's multiple comparisons tests. Entries here come from immuneACCESS through TCRdb and include only in-frame sequences with V and J called. Some clones fail to appear in such tables; in the studies checked, an unresolved V gene covers under half of the shortfall, and the cause of the remainder is unknown. D and trimming come from the DNA, and the V and J calls and clone size come from that table. This sample comprises 180,000 or so clones, 88% of them detected only once. Of the sample, roughly a quarter falls within the top ten clones.

The receptor was isolated from an adult who received the AZD1222 COVID-19 vaccine. The rearrangement combines TRBV28 with TRBJ2-7, and the D gene may be TRBD1, 5 bases matching. The specimen comprised peripheral blood, sampled 28 days after the second AZD1222 dose. Here is the DNA: TGTGCCAGCAACCAAGCTCTGGGGCAAACCGAGCAGTACTTC. The resulting protein is CASNQALGQTEQYF.